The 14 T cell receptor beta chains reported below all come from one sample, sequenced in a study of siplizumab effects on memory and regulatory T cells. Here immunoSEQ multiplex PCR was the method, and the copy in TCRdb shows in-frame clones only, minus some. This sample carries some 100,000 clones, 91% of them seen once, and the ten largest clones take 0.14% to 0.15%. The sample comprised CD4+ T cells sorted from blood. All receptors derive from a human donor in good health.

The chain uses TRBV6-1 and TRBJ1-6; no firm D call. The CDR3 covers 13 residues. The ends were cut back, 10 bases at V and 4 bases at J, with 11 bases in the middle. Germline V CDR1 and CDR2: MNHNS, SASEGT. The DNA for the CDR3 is TGTGCCACCACGACCCTGTATAATTCACCCCTCCACTTT. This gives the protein CATTTLYNSPLHF.

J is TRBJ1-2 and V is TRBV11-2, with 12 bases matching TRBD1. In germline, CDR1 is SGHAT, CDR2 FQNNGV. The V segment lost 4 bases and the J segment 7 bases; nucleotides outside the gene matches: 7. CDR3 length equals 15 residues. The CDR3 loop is CASSSTGQGASGYTF. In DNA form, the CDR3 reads TGTGCCAGCAGCTCAACGGGACAGGGGGCTTCTGGCTACACCTTC.

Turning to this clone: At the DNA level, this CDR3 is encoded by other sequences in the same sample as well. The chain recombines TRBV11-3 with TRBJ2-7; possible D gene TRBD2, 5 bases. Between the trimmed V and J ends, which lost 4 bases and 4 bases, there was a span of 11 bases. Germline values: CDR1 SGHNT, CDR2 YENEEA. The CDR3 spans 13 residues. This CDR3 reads CASSSGAGYEQYF. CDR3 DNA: TGTGCCAGCAGCTCAGGCGCGGGTTACGAGCAGTACTTC.

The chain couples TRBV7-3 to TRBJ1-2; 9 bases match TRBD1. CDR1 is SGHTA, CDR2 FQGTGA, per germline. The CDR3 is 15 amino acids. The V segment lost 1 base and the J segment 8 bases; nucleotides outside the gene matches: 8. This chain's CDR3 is CASSLIPGTGPGYTF. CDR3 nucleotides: TGTGCCAGCAGCTTAATCCCCGGGACAGGGCCCGGCTACACCTTC.

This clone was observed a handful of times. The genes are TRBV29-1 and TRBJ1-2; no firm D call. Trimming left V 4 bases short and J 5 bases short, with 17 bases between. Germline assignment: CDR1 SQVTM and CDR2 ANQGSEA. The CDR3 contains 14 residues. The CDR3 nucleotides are TGCAGCGTTGCCCTAAAGTTGGCTCCTTATGGCTACACCTTC. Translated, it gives CSVALKLAPYGYTF.

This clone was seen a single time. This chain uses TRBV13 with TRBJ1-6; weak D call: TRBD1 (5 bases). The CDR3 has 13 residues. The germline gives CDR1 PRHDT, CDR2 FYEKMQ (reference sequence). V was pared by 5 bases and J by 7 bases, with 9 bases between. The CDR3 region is CASSLRQNSPLHF. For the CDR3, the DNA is TGTGCCAGCAGCCTAAGACAGAATTCACCCCTCCACTTT.

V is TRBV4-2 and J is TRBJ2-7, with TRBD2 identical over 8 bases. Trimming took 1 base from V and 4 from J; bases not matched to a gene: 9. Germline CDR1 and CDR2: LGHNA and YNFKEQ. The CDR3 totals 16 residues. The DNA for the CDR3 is TGTGCCAGCAGCCAAGGAATCGGGGGGGCCGTTTACGAGCAGTACTTC. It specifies CASSQGIGGAVYEQYF.

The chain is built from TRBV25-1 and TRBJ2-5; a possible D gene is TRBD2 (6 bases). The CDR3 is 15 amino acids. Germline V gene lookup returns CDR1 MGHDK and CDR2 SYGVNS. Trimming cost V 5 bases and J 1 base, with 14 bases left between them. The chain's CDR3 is CASSSPGLLQETQYF. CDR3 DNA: TGTGCCAGCAGTTCCCCGGGACTCCTCCAAGAGACCCAGTACTTC.

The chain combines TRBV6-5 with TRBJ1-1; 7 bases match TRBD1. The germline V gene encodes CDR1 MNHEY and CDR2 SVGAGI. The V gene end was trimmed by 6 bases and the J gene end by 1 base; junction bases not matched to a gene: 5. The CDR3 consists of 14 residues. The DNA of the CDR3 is TGTGCCAGCAGCCAGACAGGGCGGAACACTGAAGCTTTCTTT. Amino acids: CASSQTGRNTEAFF.

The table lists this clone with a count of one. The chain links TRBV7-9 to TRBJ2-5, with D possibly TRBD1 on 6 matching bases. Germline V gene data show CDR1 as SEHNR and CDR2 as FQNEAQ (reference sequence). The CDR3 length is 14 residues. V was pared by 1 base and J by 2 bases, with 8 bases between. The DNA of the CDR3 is TGTGCCAGCAGCTTAGGGACAGCGCAAGAGACCCAGTACTTC. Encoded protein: CASSLGTAQETQYF.

The DNA of the CDR3 is TGTGCCAGCAGAGACGGGTGGTTTGAAAAACTGTTTTTT. The encoded protein is CASRDGWFEKLFF. The chain uses TRBV25-1 and TRBJ1-4, with D hard to call. CDR3 length: 13 residues. Deletions cut 6 bases from V and 7 bases from J, with 12 bases between. Per the germline V gene, CDR1 is MGHDK and CDR2 is SYGVNS.

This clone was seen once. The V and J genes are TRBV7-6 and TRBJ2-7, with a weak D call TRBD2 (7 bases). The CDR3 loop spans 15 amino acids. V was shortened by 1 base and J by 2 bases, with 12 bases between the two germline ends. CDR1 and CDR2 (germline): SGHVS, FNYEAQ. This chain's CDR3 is CASSLGGGGPYEQYF. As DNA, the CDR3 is TGTGCCAGCAGCTTAGGGGGCGGGGGCCCCTACGAGCAGTACTTC.

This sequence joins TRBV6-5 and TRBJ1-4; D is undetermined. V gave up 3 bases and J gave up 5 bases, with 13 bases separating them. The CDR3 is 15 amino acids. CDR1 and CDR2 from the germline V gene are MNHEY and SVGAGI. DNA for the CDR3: TGTGCCAGCAGTTATCAGAGAGGCCAGAATGAAAAACTGTTTTTT. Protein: CASSYQRGQNEKLFF.

CDR3 sequence: CASRNRDGEAFF. CDR3 nucleotides: TGTGCCAGCAGAAACCGGGACGGTGAAGCTTTCTTT. The genes are TRBV6-1 and TRBJ1-1, with D possibly being TRBD1 (5 bases). CDR3 size: 12 residues. V lost 6 bases and J 7 bases, leaving 12 bases between the germline ends. Germline-derived CDR1 and CDR2 are MNHNS and SASEGT.